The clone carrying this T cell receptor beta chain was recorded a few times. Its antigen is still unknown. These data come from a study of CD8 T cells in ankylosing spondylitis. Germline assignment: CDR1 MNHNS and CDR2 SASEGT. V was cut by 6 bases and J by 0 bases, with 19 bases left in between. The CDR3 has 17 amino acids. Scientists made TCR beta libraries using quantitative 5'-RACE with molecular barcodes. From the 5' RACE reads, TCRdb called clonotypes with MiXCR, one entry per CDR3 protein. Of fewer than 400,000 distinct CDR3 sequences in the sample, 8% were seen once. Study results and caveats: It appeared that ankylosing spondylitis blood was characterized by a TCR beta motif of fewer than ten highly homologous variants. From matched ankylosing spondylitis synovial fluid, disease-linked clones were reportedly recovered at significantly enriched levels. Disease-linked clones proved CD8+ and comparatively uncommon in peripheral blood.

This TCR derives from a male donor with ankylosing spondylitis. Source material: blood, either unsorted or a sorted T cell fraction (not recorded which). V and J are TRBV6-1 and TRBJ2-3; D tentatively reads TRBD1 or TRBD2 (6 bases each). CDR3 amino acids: CASRGGSGTVSTDTQYF. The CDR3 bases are TGTGCCAGCAGAGGGGGTAGCGGAACAGTTAGCACAGATACGCAGTATTTT.